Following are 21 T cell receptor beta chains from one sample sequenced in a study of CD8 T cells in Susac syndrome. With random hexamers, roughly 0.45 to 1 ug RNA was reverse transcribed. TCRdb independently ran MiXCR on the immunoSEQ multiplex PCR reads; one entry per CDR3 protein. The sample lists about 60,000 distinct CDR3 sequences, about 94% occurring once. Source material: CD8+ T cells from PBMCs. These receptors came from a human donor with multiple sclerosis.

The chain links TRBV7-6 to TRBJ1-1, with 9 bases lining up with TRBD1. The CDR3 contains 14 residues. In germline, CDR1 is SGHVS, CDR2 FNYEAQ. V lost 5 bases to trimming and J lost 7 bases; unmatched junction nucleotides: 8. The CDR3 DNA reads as TGTGCCAGCAGCGGCGGGACAGGGCCGGTTGAAGCTTTCTTT. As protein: CASSGGTGPVEAFF.

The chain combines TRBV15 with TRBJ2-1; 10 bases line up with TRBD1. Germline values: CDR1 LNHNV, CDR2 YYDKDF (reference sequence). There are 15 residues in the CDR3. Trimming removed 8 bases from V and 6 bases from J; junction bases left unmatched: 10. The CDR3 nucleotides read TGTGCCACCGAAGGAGTGGGACAGGGGACCAATGAGCAGTTCTTC. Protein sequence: CATEGVGQGTNEQFF.

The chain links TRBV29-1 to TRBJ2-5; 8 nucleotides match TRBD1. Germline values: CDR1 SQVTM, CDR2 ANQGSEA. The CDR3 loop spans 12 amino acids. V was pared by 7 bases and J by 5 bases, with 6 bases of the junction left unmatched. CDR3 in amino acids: CSALTGAETQYF. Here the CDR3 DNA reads TGCAGCGCTCTGACAGGGGCCGAGACCCAGTACTTC.

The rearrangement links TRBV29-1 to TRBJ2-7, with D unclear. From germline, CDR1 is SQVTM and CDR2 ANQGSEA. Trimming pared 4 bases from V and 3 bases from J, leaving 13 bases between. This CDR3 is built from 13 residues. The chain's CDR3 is CSVAPPNLYEQYF. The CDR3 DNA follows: TGCAGCGTTGCCCCCCCCAACCTCTACGAGCAGTACTTC.

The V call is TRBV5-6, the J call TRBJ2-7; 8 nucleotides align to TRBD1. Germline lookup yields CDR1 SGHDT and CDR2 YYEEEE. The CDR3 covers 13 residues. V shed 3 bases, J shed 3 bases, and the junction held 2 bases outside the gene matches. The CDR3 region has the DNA TGTGCCAGCAGCTCCGGGACAGGCTACGAGCAGTACTTC. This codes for CASSSGTGYEQYF.

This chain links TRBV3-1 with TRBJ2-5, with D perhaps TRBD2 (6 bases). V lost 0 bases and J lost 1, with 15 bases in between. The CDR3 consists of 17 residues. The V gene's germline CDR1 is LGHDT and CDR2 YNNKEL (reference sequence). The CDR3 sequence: CASSQDMDTGLQETQYF. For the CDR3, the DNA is TGTGCCAGCAGCCAAGATATGGACACGGGACTCCAAGAGACCCAGTACTTC.

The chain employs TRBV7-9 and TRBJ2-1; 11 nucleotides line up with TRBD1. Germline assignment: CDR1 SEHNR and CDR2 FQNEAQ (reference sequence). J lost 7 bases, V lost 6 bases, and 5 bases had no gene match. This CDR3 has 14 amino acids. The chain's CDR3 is CASRPGQGANEQFF. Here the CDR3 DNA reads TGTGCCAGCAGGCCCGGACAGGGGGCTAATGAGCAGTTCTTC.

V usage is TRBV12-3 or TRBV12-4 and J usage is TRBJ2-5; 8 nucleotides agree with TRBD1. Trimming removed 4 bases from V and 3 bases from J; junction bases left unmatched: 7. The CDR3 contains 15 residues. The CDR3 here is CASSSAPGQEETQYF. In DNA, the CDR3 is TGTGCCAGCAGTTCCGCGCCGGGACAGGAAGAGACCCAGTACTTC.

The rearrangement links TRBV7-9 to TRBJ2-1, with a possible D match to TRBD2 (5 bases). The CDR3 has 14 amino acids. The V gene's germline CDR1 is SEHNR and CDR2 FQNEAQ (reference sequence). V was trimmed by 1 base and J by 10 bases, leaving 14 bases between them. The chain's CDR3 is CASSLGLAEAEQFF. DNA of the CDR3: TGTGCCAGCAGCTTAGGGCTAGCTGAGGCAGAGCAGTTCTTC.

DNA of the CDR3: TGTGCCAGCAGTTTAGCCTCCCCCAGCTACGAGCAGTACTTC. Translating it yields CASSLASPSYEQYF. The rearrangement links TRBV27 to TRBJ2-7, with no clear D. The CDR3 covers 14 residues. The germline V and J ends were trimmed by 2 bases and 3 bases, with 11 bases remaining between them. CDR1 is MNHEY and CDR2 is SMNVEV in the germline V gene (reference sequence).

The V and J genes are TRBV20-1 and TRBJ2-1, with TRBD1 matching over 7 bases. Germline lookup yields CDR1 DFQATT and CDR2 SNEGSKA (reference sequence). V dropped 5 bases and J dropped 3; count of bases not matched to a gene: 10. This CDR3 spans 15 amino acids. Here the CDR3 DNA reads TGCAGTGCTCCTACAGGCCAGGGGGTCTACAATGAGCAGTTCTTC. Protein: CSAPTGQGVYNEQFF.

CDR3 bases: TGCGCCAGCAGCTTGGTTCCCGCCGGGGAGCTGTTTTTT. It translates to CASSLVPAGELFF. The chain carries TRBV5-1 and TRBJ2-2; D is unresolved. This CDR3 region has 13 residues. Germline V gene sequence: CDR1 SGHRS, CDR2 YFSETQ. V dropped 0 bases and J dropped 6 bases, with 6 bases sitting between them. Looking up the rest from reference TRBV5-1 and TRBJ2-2 gives the full variable domain: KAGVTQTPRYLIKTRGQQVTLSCSPISGHRSVSWYQQTPGQGLQFLFEYFSETQRNKGNFPGRFSGRQFSNSRSEMNVSTLELGDSALYLCASSLVPAGELFFGEGSRLTVL.

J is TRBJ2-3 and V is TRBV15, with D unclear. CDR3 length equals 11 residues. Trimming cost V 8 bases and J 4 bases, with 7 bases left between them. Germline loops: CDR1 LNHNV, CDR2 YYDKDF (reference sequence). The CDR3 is CATDRADTQYF. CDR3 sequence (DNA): TGTGCCACCGATCGGGCAGATACGCAGTATTTT.

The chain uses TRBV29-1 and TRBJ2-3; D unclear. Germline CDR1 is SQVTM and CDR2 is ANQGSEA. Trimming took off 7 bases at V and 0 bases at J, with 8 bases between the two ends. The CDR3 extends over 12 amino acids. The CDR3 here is CSGHDSTDTQYF. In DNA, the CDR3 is TGCAGCGGACACGACAGCACAGATACGCAGTATTTT.

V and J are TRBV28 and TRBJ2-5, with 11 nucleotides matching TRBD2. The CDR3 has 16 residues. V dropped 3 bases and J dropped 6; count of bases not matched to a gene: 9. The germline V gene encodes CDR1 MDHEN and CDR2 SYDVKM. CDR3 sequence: CASSLGSGGAGKTQYF. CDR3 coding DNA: TGTGCCAGCAGTTTGGGTAGCGGGGGGGCCGGAAAGACCCAGTACTTC. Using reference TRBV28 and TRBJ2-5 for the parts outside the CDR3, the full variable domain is DVKVTQSSRYLVKRTGEKVFLECVQDMDHENMFWYRQDPGLGLRLIYFSYDVKMKEKGDIPEGYSVSREKKERFSLILESASTNQTSMYLCASSLGSGGAGKTQYFGPGTRLLVL.

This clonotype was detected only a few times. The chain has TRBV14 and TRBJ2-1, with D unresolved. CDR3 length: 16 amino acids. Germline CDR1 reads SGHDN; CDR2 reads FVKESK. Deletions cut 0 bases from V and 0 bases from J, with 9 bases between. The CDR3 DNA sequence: TGTGCCAGCAGCCAAGATGAAACAGACTCCTACAATGAGCAGTTCTTC. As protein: CASSQDETDSYNEQFF.

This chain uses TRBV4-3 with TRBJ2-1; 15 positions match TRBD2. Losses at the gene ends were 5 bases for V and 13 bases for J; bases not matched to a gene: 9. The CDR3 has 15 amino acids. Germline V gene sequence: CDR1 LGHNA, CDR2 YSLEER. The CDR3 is CASSAGGLAGGVQFF. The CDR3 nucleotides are TGCGCCAGCAGCGCCGGGGGACTAGCGGGGGGCGTCCAGTTCTTC.

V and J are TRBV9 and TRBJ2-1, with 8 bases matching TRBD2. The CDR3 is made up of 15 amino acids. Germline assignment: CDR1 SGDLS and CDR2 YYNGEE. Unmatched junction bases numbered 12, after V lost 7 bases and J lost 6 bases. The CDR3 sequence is CASRPGLDSFNEQFF. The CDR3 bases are TGTGCCAGCCGACCGGGACTAGATAGTTTCAATGAGCAGTTCTTC.

The CDR3 is CASSPRTGAKNIQYF. The CDR3 DNA is TGTGCCAGCAGCCCCCGGACAGGAGCCAAAAACATTCAGTACTTC. The V and J genes are TRBV13 and TRBJ2-4; 7 positions match TRBD1. The V segment lost 5 bases and the J segment 0 bases; nucleotides outside the gene matches: 4. Germline V gene data show CDR1 as PRHDT and CDR2 as FYEKMQ (reference sequence). CDR3 length: 15 residues.

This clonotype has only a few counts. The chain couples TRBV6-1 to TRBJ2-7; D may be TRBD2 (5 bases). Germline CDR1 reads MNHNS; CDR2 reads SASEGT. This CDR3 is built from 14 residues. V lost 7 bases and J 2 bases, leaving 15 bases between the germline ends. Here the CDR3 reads CASIPSPGTYEQYF. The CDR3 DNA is TGTGCCAGCATCCCATCGCCGGGAACCTACGAGCAGTACTTC.

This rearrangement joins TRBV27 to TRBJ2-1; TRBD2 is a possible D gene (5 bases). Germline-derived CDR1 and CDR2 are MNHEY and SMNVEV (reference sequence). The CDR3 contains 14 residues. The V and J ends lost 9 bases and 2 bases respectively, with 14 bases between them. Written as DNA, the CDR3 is TGTGCCAGTTCCCCCCGAGGGCCCTACAATGAGCAGTTCTTC. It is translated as CASSPRGPYNEQFF.